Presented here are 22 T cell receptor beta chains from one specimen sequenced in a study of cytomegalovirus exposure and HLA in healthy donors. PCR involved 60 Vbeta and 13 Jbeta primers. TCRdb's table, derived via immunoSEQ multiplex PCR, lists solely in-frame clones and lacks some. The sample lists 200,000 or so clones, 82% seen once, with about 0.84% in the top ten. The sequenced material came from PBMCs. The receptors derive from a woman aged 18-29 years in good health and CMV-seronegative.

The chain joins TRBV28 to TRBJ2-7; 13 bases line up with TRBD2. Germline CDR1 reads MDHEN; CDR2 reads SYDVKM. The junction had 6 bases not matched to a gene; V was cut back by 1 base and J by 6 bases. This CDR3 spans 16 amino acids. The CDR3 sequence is CASSLSRLAGGGEQYF. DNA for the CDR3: TGTGCCAGCAGTTTATCCCGACTAGCGGGAGGCGGCGAGCAGTACTTC.

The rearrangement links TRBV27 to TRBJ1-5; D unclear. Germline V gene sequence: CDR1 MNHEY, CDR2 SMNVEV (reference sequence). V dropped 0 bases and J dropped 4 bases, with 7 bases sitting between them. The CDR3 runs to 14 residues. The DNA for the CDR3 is TGTGCCAGCAGTTTATCGGCCCGAAATCAGCCCCAGCATTTT. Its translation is CASSLSARNQPQHF.

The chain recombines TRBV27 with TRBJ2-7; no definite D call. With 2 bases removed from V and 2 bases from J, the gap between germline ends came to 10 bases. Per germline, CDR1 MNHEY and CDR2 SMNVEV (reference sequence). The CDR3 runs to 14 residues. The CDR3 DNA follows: TGTGCCAGCAGTTTAAGAGGTTCGCCCTACGAGCAGTACTTC. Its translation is CASSLRGSPYEQYF.

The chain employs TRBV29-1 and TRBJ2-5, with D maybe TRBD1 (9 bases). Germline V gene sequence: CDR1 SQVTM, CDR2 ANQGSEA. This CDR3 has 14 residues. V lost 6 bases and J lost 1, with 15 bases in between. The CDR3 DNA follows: TGCAGCGTCCGGGGGGGACAGGGCCAAGAGACCCAGTACTTC. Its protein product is CSVRGGQGQETQYF. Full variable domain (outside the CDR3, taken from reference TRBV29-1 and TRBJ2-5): SAVISQKPSRDICQRGTSLTIQCQVDSQVTMMFWYRQQPGQSLTLIATANQGSEATYESGFVIDKFPISRPNLTFSTLTVSNMSPEDSSIYLCSVRGGQGQETQYFGPGTRLLVL.

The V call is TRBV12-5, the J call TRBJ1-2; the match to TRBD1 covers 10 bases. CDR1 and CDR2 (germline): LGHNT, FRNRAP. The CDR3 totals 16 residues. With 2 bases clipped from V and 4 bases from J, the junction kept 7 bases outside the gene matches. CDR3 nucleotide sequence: TGTGCTAGTGGTTTGAGGACAGGGGGATCCCTCTATGGCTACACCTTC. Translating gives CASGLRTGGSLYGYTF.

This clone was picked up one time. This CDR3 is CASSGQLYQETQYF. The CDR3, as DNA: TGTGCCAGTAGTGGACAGCTCTACCAAGAGACCCAGTACTTC. This chain uses TRBV19 with TRBJ2-5; TRBD1 is a possible D gene (6 bases). Germline-derived CDR1 and CDR2 are LNHDA and SQIVND (reference sequence). The CDR3 extends over 14 amino acids. V lost 5 bases and J 0 bases, leaving 10 bases between the germline ends.

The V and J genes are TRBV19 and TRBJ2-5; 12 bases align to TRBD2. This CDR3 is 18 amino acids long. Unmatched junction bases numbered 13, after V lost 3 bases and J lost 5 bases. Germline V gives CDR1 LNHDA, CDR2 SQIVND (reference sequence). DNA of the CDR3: TGTGCCAGTAGTATCGGGCTAGCGGGAGGGGCCTACCTGGAGACCCAGTACTTC. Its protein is CASSIGLAGGAYLETQYF. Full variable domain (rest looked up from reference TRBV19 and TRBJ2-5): DGGITQSPKYLFRKEGQNVTLSCEQNLNHDAMYWYRQDPGQGLRLIYYSQIVNDFQKGDIAEGYSVSREKKESFPLTVTSAQKNPTAFYLCASSIGLAGGAYLETQYFGPGTRLLVL.

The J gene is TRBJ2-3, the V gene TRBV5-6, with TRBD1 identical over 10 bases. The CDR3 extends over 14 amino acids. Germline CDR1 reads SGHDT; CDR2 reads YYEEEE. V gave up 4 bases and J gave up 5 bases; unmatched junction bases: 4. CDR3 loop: CASSVGQGVDTQYF. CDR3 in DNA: TGTGCCAGCAGCGTAGGACAGGGGGTAGATACGCAGTATTTT.

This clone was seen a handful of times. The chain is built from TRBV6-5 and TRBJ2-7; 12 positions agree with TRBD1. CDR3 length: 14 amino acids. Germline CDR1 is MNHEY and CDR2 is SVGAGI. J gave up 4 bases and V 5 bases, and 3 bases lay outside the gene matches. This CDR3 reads CASSMGQGAYEQYF. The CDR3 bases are TGTGCCAGCAGTATGGGACAGGGGGCATACGAGCAGTACTTC.

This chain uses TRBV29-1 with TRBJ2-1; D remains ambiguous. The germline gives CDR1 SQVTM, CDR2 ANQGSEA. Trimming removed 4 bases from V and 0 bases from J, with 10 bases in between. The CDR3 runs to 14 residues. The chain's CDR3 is CSVAQASSYNEQFF. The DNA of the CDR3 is TGCAGCGTTGCGCAGGCGAGCTCCTACAATGAGCAGTTCTTC.

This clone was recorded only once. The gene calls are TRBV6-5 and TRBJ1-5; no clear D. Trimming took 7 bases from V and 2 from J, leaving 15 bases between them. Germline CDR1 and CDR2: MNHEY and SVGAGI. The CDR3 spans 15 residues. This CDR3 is CASTPLPIGNQPQHF. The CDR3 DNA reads TGTGCCAGCACCCCTTTGCCTATTGGCAATCAGCCCCAGCATTTT.

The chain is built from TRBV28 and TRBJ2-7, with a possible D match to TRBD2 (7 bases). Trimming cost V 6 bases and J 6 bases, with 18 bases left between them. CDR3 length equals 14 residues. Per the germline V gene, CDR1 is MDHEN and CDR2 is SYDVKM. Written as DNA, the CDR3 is TGTGCCAGCAGCCCTGTAGGGGGGGCGATCGAGCAGTACTTC. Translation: CASSPVGGAIEQYF. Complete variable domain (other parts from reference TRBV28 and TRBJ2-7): DVKVTQSSRYLVKRTGEKVFLECVQDMDHENMFWYRQDPGLGLRLIYFSYDVKMKEKGDIPEGYSVSREKKERFSLILESASTNQTSMYLCASSPVGGAIEQYFGPGTRLTVT.

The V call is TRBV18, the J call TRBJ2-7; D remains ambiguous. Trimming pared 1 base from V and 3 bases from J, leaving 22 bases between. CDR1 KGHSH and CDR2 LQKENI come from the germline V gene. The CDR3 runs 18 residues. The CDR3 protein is CASSPLVSAQQSVYEQYF. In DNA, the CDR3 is TGTGCCAGCTCACCACTGGTGTCAGCCCAGCAGAGCGTCTACGAGCAGTACTTC. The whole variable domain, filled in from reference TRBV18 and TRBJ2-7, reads NAGVMQNPRHLVRRRGQEARLRCSPMKGHSHVYWYRQLPEEGLKFMVYLQKENIIDESGMPKERFSAEFPKEGPSILRIQQVVRGDSAAYFCASSPLVSAQQSVYEQYFGPGTRLTVT.

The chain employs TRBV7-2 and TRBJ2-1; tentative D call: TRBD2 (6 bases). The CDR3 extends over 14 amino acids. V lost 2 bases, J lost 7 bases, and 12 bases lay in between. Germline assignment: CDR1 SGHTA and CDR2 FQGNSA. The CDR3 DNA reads TGTGCCAGCAGCTTATTACTGGCGGGGAATGAGCAGTTCTTC. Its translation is CASSLLLAGNEQFF. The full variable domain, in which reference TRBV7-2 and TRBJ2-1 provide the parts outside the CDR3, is GAGVSQSPSNKVTEKGKDVELRCDPISGHTALYWYRQSLGQGLEFLIYFQGNSAPDKSGLPSDRFSAERTGGSVSTLTIQRTQQEDSAVYLCASSLLLAGNEQFFGPGTRLTVL.

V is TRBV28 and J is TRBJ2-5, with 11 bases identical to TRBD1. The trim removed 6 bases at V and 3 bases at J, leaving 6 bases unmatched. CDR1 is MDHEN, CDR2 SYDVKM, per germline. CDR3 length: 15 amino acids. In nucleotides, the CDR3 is TGTGCCAGCAGAACCGGGACAGGGGGGAAAGAGACCCAGTACTTC. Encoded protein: CASRTGTGGKETQYF.

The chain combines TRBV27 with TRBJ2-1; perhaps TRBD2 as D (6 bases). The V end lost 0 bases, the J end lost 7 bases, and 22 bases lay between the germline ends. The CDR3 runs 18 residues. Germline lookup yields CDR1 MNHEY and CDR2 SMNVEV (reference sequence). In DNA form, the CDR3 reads TGTGCCAGCAGTTTATCTCCCCTGCAGCTCCCGGGGGAGAATGAGCAGTTCTTC. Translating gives CASSLSPLQLPGENEQFF.

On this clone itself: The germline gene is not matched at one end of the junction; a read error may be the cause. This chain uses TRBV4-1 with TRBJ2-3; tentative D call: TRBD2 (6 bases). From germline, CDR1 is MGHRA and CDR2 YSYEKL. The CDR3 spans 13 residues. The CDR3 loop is CATRSWPGEQRDF. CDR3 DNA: TGCGCCACGCGGAGTTGGCCGGGAGAACAAAGGGATTTT.

CDR3 protein: CASRKGTGTNYGYTF. CDR3 sequence (DNA): TGTGCCAGCAGAAAAGGGACAGGGACTAACTATGGCTACACCTTC. V usage is TRBV6-6 and J usage is TRBJ1-2; 9 bases are a match to TRBD1. Germline V lookup: CDR1 MNHNY, CDR2 SVGAGI (reference sequence). V shed 6 bases, J shed 0 bases, and the junction held 5 bases outside the gene matches. The CDR3 is made up of 15 amino acids.

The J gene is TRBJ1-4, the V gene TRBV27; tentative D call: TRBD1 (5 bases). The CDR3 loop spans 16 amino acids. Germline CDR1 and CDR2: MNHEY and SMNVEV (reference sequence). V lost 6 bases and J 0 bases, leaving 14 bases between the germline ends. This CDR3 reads CASSERATATNEKLFF. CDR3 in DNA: TGTGCCAGCAGCGAGAGAGCGACAGCAACTAATGAAAAACTGTTTTTT.

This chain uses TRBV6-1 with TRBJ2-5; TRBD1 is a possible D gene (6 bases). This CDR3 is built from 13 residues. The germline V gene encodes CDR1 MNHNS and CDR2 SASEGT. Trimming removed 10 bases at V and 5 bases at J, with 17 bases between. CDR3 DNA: TGTGCCACTAGGACCAGGGGTCGGGAGACCCAGTACTTC. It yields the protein CATRTRGRETQYF.

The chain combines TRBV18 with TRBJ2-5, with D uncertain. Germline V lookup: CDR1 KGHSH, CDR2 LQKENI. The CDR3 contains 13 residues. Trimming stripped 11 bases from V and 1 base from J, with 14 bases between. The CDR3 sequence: CASRGSPQETQYF. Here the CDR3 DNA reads TGTGCCTCCCGCGGATCGCCCCAAGAGACCCAGTACTTC.

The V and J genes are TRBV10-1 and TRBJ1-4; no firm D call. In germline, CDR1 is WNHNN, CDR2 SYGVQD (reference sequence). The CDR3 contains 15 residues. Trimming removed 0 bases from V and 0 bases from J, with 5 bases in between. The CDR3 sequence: CASSESSTTNEKLFF. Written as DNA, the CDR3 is TGCGCCAGCAGTGAGTCGAGTACAACTAATGAAAAACTGTTTTTT.